These 23 T cell receptor beta chains were sequenced from one sample in a study of shared clonotypes between healthy human individuals. Sequencing was performed with immunoSEQ multiplex PCR; in TCRdb, only in-frame clones are kept and a portion is missing. The sample has about a million clones; around three quarters are singletons. Sequencing was carried out using memory CD4+ T cells sorted from blood. Subset noted: CD45RA-negative fraction. These receptors were obtained from a man younger than 35 in good health.

This clone was counted at least ten times. This sample also contains other DNA sequences that code for the same CDR3. The rearrangement joins TRBV2 to TRBJ1-1, with 9 bases aligning to TRBD1. Per the germline V gene, CDR1 is SNHLY and CDR2 is FYNNEI. The CDR3 extends over 13 amino acids. V trimming: 6 bases; J trimming: 3 bases; junction bases outside the gene matches: 2. The CDR3 protein is CASRRDRDTEAFF. The CDR3 nucleotides read TGTGCCAGCAGGCGGGACAGGGACACTGAAGCTTTCTTT. Full variable domain (outside the CDR3, taken from reference TRBV2 and TRBJ1-1): EPEVTQTPSHQVTQMGQEVILRCVPISNHLYFYWYRQILGQKVEFLVSFYNNEISEKSEIFDDQFSVERPDGSNFTLKIRSTKLEDSAMYFCASRRDRDTEAFFGQGTRLTVV.

In this sample, this clone turned up once. The V and J genes are TRBV10-1 and TRBJ1-1; possible D gene TRBD1, 5 bases. CDR3 length: 13 amino acids. The germline V gene has CDR1 WNHNN and CDR2 SYGVQD (reference sequence). V lost 6 bases to trimming and J lost 5 bases, with 13 bases between them. As DNA, the CDR3 is TGCGCCAGCAGCCCTGACAGAAGGACTGAAGCTTTCTTT. It codes for CASSPDRRTEAFF.

The rearrangement links TRBV5-6 to TRBJ2-1; 9 nucleotides line up with TRBD2. J gave up 4 bases and V 5 bases, and 7 bases lay outside the gene matches. CDR1 and CDR2 from the germline V gene are SGHDT and YYEEEE. The CDR3 consists of 15 residues. The chain's CDR3 is CASRILAGKYNEQFF. The CDR3 region has the DNA TGTGCCAGCAGGATCCTAGCGGGGAAATACAATGAGCAGTTCTTC.

The J gene is TRBJ2-5, the V gene TRBV11-2; D uncertain. V was pared by 3 bases and J by 3 bases, with 17 bases between. This CDR3 comprises 16 residues. CDR1 is SGHAT and CDR2 is FQNNGV in the germline V gene. Written as DNA, the CDR3 is TGTGCCAGCAGCTTTTCAGCCGGGTCCAGTAAAGAGACCCAGTACTTC. Translating it yields CASSFSAGSSKETQYF.

The rearrangement links TRBV11-2 to TRBJ1-3, with 7 bases aligning to TRBD1. This CDR3 has 17 residues. Per germline, CDR1 SGHAT and CDR2 FQNNGV. Trimming at V came to 2 bases and at J to 4 bases, leaving 11 bases not matched to a gene. The CDR3 here is CASSLLTTGFTGNTIYF. The CDR3 DNA reads TGTGCCAGCAGCTTACTTACGACAGGGTTCACCGGAAACACCATATATTTT. Full variable domain (missing parts from reference TRBV11-2 and TRBJ1-3): EAGVAQSPRYKIIEKRQSVAFWCNPISGHATLYWYQQILGQGPKLLIQFQNNGVVDDSQLPKDRFSAERLKGVDSTLKIQPAKLEDSAVYLCASSLLTTGFTGNTIYFGEGSWLTVV.

The chain recombines TRBV7-9 with TRBJ2-1; D ambiguous. The CDR3 is 15 residues long. The V end was cut by 6 bases, the J end by 0 bases, with 12 bases between. Germline CDR1 reads SEHNR; CDR2 reads FQNEAQ (reference sequence). DNA for the CDR3: TGTGCCAGCAGTCCTTACTCTAGCTCCTACAATGAGCAGTTCTTC. Translating it yields CASSPYSSSYNEQFF.

This clone appeared a single time. V usage is TRBV5-4 and J usage is TRBJ2-1; 7 positions match TRBD2. Losses at the gene ends were 4 bases for V and 6 bases for J; bases not matched to a gene: 7. The CDR3 length is 14 residues. Germline V gene lookup returns CDR1 SGHNT and CDR2 YYREEE (reference sequence). This CDR3 is CASSPTSWVNEQFF. CDR3 DNA sequence: TGTGCCAGCAGCCCGACTAGCTGGGTCAATGAGCAGTTCTTC.

The chain has TRBV10-3 and TRBJ2-7; D unresolved. The V end lost 0 bases, the J end lost 7 bases, and 19 bases lay between the germline ends. The CDR3 contains 16 residues. Germline CDR1 and CDR2: ENHRY and SYGVKD. CDR3 region: CAISESLSVPKGEQYF. The CDR3 DNA is TGTGCCATCAGTGAGTCTTTGAGCGTCCCTAAAGGGGAGCAGTACTTC.

The chain joins TRBV6-5 to TRBJ1-1; D gene uncertain. V lost 0 bases to trimming and J lost 5 bases, with 16 bases between them. The CDR3 runs 16 residues. Per the germline V gene, CDR1 is MNHEY and CDR2 is SVGAGI. This CDR3 reads CASSYSSSQVWTEAFF. CDR3 nucleotide sequence: TGTGCCAGCAGTTACTCATCTTCCCAAGTCTGGACTGAAGCTTTCTTT.

J is TRBJ1-5 and V is TRBV9; 10 bases agree with TRBD1. The junction had 3 bases not matched to a gene; V was cut back by 1 base and J by 2 bases. This CDR3 is 16 amino acids long. Germline V gene lookup returns CDR1 SGDLS and CDR2 YYNGEE. Here the CDR3 reads CASSVTGQGGNQPQHF. In DNA, the CDR3 is TGTGCCAGCAGCGTAACAGGACAGGGGGGCAATCAGCCCCAGCATTTT.

This clone occurred a few times. The chain has TRBV30 and TRBJ1-5, with TRBD1 matching 7 bases. Germline V gene data show CDR1 as GTSNPN and CDR2 as SVGIG (reference sequence). The ends lost 3 bases at V and 3 bases at J; junction bases unmatched: 5. This CDR3 comprises 14 residues. The CDR3 sequence: CAWRETGPNQPQHF. The CDR3 DNA is TGTGCCTGGAGGGAGACAGGGCCCAATCAGCCCCAGCATTTT.

To note about this clone: A junction end diverges from the germline sequence, so it may reflect a read error. This sequence joins TRBV7-2 and TRBJ2-5, with D unresolved. Looked up from germline, CDR1 is SGHTA and CDR2 is FQGNSA. The CDR3 is made up of 12 amino acids. In nucleotides, the CDR3 is TGTGCCAGCAGCCGCCTCATAGAGGCCCAGTACTTC. Protein: CASSRLIEAQYF.

The V gene is TRBV6-1, the J gene TRBJ2-3; D possibly corresponds to TRBD1 (5 bases). The CDR3 sequence is 14 residues long. Germline-derived CDR1 and CDR2 are MNHNS and SASEGT. The V end lost 8 bases, the J end lost 2 bases, and 14 bases lay between the germline ends. The CDR3 loop is CASGLGRTTDTQYF. In DNA, the CDR3 is TGTGCCAGCGGTTTGGGGCGGACCACAGATACGCAGTATTTT.

V gene TRBV6-1 combines with J gene TRBJ1-5; 8 bases align to TRBD1. J was trimmed by 2 bases and V by 6 bases; bases with no gene match: 6. Germline values: CDR1 MNHNS, CDR2 SASEGT. The CDR3 length is 15 residues. As DNA, the CDR3 is TGTGCCAGCAGCGACAGGGGTTTGGGCAATCAGCCCCAGCATTTT. It specifies CASSDRGLGNQPQHF.

About this clone itself: A read error likely explains this, since a far larger clone differs by one base. In nucleotides, the CDR3 is TGTGCCAGCAGTTGGACAGGGGGCGGTCAGCCCCAGCATTTT. This translates into CASSWTGGGQPQHF. The J gene is TRBJ1-5, the V gene TRBV2, with 11 positions matching TRBD1. V lost 5 bases, J lost 6 bases, and 3 bases stayed unmatched. In germline, CDR1 is SNHLY, CDR2 FYNNEI. The CDR3 has 14 amino acids.

The table lists this clone with a count of one. This chain joins TRBV2 and TRBJ2-3, with D possibly being TRBD2 (5 bases). Between the trimmed V and J ends, which lost 4 bases and 5 bases, there was a span of 19 bases. Germline CDR1 SNHLY, CDR2 FYNNEI. CDR3 length equals 16 residues. CDR3 sequence: CASSGLPQLAGDTQYF. For the CDR3, the DNA is TGTGCCAGCAGTGGACTACCACAATTAGCAGGAGATACGCAGTATTTT.

The V gene is TRBV14, the J gene TRBJ1-1; possible D gene TRBD1, 5 bases. The CDR3 is made up of 13 amino acids. Germline CDR1 is SGHDN and CDR2 is FVKESK. Trimming pared 8 bases from V and 4 bases from J, leaving 14 bases between. CDR3 amino acids: CASSGHPGTEAFF. Written as DNA, the CDR3 is TGTGCCAGCTCTGGACACCCGGGCACTGAAGCTTTCTTT.

The chain is built from TRBV7-8 and TRBJ2-7; 8 bases match TRBD2. CDR3 length equals 16 residues. CDR1 and CDR2 from the germline V gene are SGHVS and FQNEAQ. Unmatched junction bases numbered 8, after V lost 0 bases and J lost 4 bases. The CDR3 sequence: CASSLAALSGGYEQYF. The CDR3 DNA sequence: TGTGCCAGCAGCTTAGCGGCTTTGAGCGGGGGTTACGAGCAGTACTTC.

This clone was detected once. The chain links TRBV10-2 to TRBJ1-6; D might be TRBD1 (5 bases). The ends were cut back, 2 bases at V and 9 bases at J, with 20 bases in the middle. Per germline, CDR1 WSHSY and CDR2 SAAADI. The CDR3 loop spans 17 amino acids. The CDR3 sequence is CASSEPGGTMRGSPLHF. CDR3 nucleotide sequence: TGCGCCAGCAGTGAGCCGGGGGGGACTATGAGGGGTTCACCCCTCCACTTT.

The rearrangement uses TRBV14 and TRBJ2-2; TRBD2 might be the D (5 bases). Germline CDR1 SGHDN, CDR2 FVKESK. CDR3 length: 17 residues. The V end lost 0 bases, the J end lost 3 bases, and 14 bases lay between the germline ends. In DNA, the CDR3 is TGTGCCAGCAGCCAAGATTGGCGAGGAGGTGACACCGGGGAGCTGTTTTTT. It codes for CASSQDWRGGDTGELFF.

The chain employs TRBV7-8 and TRBJ1-3; perhaps TRBD1 as D (6 bases). This CDR3 contains 19 residues. Trimming removed 5 bases from V and 6 bases from J, with 29 bases in between. In germline, CDR1 is SGHVS, CDR2 FQNEAQ. Written as DNA, the CDR3 is TGTGCCAGCAGCGTACCCGGGACACCCGAGGTGCTAAAAGAAAACACCATATATTTT. Its translation: CASSVPGTPEVLKENTIYF. Based on the CDR3 plus reference TRBV7-8 and TRBJ1-3, the full variable domain is GAGVSQSPRYKVAKRGQDVALRCDPISGHVSLFWYQQALGQGPEFLTYFQNEAQLDKSGLPSDRFFAERPEGSVSTLKIQRTQQEDSAVYLCASSVPGTPEVLKENTIYFGEGSWLTVV.

CDR3 loop: CSVREGAAYEQYF. CDR3 DNA: TGCAGCGTTCGGGAGGGGGCGGCCTACGAGCAGTACTTC. The rearrangement links TRBV29-1 to TRBJ2-7; tentatively, D is TRBD2 (8 bases). V shed 5 bases and J shed 2 bases, with 13 bases lying between them. The CDR3 is 13 residues long. Germline assignment: CDR1 SQVTM and CDR2 ANQGSEA.

V is TRBV13 and J is TRBJ2-7; TRBD1 matches 7 bases. Germline values: CDR1 PRHDT, CDR2 FYEKMQ (reference sequence). This CDR3 spans 15 amino acids. V dropped 6 bases and J dropped 3; count of bases not matched to a gene: 11. The DNA for the CDR3 is TGTGCCAGCAGTTATTACCGGGACAGAAACTACGAGCAGTACTTC. Translating gives CASSYYRDRNYEQYF. The full variable domain, completed using reference TRBV13 and TRBJ2-7, is AAGVIQSPRHLIKEKRETATLKCYPIPRHDTVYWYQQGPGQDPQFLISFYEKMQSDKGSIPDRFSAQQFSDYHSELNMSSLELGDSALYFCASSYYRDRNYEQYFGPGTRLTVT.